The T cell receptor beta chain described here comes from a study of blood T cell repertoires in COVID-19. Study-level information: The United States, Italy and Spain were the sources of the acute and convalescent COVID-19 samples.

Produced via immunoSEQ multiplex PCR; TCRdb's table is partial and in-frame only. The sample holds some 87,000 clones, 75% to 90% seen once. Germline V gene sequence: CDR1 SGHRS, CDR2 YFSETQ. The CDR3 extends over 15 amino acids. V shed 3 bases and J 2 bases; nucleotides not matched to a gene: 8. The chain is built from TRBV5-1 and TRBJ2-7, with 7 bases matching TRBD1. Sequenced input: peripheral blood. The receptor's source is a human donor in a cohort sampled during active COVID-19. The CDR3 reads CASSSTGTAAYEQYF. Here the CDR3 DNA reads TGCGCCAGCAGCTCCACCGGGACAGCGGCCTACGAGCAGTACTTC.